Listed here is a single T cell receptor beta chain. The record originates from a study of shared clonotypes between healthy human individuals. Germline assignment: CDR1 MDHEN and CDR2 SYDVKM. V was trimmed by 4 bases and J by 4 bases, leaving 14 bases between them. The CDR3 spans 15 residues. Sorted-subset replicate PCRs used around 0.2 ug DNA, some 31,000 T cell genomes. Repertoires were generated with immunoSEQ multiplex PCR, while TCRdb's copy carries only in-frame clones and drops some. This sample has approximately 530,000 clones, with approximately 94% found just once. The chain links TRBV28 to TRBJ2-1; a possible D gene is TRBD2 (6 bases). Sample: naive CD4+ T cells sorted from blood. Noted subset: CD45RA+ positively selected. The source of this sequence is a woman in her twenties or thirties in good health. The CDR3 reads CASSSTSGFYNEQFF. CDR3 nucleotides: TGTGCCAGCAGTTCGACCAGCGGGTTTTACAATGAGCAGTTCTTC. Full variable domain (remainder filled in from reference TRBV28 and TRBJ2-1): DVKVTQSSRYLVKRTGEKVFLECVQDMDHENMFWYRQDPGLGLRLIYFSYDVKMKEKGDIPEGYSVSREKKERFSLILESASTNQTSMYLCASSSTSGFYNEQFFGPGTRLTVL.